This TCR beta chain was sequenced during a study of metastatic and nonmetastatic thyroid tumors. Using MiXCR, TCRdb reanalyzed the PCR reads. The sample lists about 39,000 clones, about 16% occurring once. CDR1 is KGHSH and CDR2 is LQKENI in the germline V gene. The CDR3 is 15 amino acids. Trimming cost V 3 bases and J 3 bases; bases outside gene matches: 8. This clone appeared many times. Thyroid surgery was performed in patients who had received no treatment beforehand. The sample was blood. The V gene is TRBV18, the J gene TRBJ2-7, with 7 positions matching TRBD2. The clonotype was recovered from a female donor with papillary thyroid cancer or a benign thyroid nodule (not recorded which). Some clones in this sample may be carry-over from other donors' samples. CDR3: CASSPLGTSDYEQYF. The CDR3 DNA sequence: TGTGCCAGCTCACCTTTAGGTACTAGCGACTACGAGCAGTACTTC. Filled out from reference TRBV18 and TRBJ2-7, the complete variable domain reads NAGVMQNPRHLVRRRGQEARLRCSPMKGHSHVYWYRQLPEEGLKFMVYLQKENIIDESGMPKERFSAEFPKEGPSILRIQQVVRGDSAAYFCASSPLGTSDYEQYFGPGTRLTVT.